This T cell receptor (beta chain) was identified during a study of cytomegalovirus exposure and HLA in healthy donors. Germline assignment: CDR1 MNHEY and CDR2 SMNVEV (reference sequence). The CDR3 runs to 15 residues. Trimming cost V 5 bases and J 5 bases, with 15 bases left between them. Primers included in the PCR were 60 Vbeta and 13 Jbeta primers. Libraries were prepared by immunoSEQ multiplex PCR; TCRdb keeps only in-frame clonotypes and omits some of them. The sample includes 150,000 to 200,000 clones, 75% to 80% of them seen just once. The specimen sequenced was PBMCs. The chain recombines TRBV27 with TRBJ2-2; possibly TRBD1 for D (5 bases). This clonotype was sampled from a man aged 45-65 years in good health and CMV-seropositive. CDR3 region: CASSMWGPGTGELFF. Here the CDR3 DNA reads TGTGCCAGCAGTATGTGGGGCCCCGGGACCGGGGAGCTGTTTTTT.